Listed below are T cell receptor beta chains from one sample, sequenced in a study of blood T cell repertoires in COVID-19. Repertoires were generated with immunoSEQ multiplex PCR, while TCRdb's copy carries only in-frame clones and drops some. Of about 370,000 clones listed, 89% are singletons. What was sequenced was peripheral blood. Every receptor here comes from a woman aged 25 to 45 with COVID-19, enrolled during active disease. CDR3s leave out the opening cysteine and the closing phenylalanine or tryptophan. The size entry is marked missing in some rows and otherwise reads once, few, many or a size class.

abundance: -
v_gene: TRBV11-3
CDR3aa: ASSKGTSWGSVGETQY

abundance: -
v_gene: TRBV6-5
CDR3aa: ASRPQAGVFNEQF

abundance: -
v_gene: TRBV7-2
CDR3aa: ASSLVGALNTEAF

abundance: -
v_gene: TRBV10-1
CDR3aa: ASKPGRNTEAF

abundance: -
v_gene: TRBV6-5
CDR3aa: ASSYATLSSGETQY

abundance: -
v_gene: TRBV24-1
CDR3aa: ATGGYQETQY

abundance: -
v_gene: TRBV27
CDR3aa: ASSPQGGGEAF

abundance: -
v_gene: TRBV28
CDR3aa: ATGQGFVDTQY

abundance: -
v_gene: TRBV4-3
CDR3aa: ASSQEQGAGGNTIY

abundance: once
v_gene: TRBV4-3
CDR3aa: ASSQQDRGLVDTQY

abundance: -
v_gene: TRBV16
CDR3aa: ASSQGGSGANVLT

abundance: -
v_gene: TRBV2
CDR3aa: ASNPGYGYT

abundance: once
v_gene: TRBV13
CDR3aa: ASSRGQAYNMGTDTQY

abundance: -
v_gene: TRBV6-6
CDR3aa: ASSTTGDRVGYT

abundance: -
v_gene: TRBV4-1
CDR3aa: ASSQNRETQY

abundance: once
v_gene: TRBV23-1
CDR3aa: ASSQTKTGGYEQY

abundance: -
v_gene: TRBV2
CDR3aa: ASHWGQEQF

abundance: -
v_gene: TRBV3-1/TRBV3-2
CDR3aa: ASSQIGGANTQY

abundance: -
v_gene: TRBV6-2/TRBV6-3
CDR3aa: ASSLQGFSGANVLT

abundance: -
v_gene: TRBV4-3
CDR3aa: ASSQDPRLGLEQY

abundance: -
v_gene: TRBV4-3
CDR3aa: ASSQDPGTGGEKLF

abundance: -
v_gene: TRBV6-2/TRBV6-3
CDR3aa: ASSYLHPSNEQY

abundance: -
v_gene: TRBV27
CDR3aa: ASSLSGEWETQY

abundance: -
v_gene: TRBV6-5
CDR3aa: ASSETGTGVY

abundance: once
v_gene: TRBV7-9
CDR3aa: ASSLTGTGGLELF

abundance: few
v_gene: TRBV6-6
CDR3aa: ASSSVPGENTEAF

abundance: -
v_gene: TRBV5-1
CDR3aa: ASSPSGGDRGWAQY

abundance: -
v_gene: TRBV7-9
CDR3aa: ASSTGQGTIQETQY

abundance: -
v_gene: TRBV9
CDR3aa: ASSPRTSGNWNGNTGELF

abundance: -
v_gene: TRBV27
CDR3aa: ASSLVSGASSGNTIY

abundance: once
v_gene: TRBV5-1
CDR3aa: ASSSRDTTARKTEAF

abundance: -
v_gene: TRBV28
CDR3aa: ASSKLTGVGNSPLH

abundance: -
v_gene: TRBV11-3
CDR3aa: ASSLGLETAGYGYT

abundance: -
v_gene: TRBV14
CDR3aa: ASSHGLPGLAISPNTGELF

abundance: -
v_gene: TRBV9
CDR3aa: ASSVEGGAGNEKLF

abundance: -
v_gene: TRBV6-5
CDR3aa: ASSTGTGPSYGYT

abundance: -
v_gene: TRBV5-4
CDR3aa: ASSHRSDGEAF

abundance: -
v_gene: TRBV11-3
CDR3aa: ASSLDRGGWETQY

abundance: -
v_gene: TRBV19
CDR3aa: ASSPLGLAGAPGGANVLT

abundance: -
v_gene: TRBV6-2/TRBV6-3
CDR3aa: ASSYGRPYSYNEQF

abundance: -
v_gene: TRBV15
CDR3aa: ATSRPGTGGSSYNEQF

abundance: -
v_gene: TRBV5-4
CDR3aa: ASSLASSYEQY

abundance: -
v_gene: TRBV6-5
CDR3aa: ASSYGQYNEQF

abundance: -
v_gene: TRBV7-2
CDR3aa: ASSPHGLAGEGETQY

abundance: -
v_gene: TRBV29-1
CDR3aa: SVEDRGRGPANYGYT

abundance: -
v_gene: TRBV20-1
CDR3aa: SASLTSGGYEQY

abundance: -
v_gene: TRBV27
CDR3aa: ASSSSPGTGVISHGAF

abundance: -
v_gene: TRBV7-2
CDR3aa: ASSSMYGKVEQY

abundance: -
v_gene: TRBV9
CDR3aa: ASSAKSGQGIGELF

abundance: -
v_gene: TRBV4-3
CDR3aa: ASSQAWTGGNEQY

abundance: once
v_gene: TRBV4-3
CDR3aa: ASSQDFQAGANVLT

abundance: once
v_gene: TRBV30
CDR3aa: AWSAQFGEAGNEQF

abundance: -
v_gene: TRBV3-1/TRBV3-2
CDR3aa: ASSPRTSGTKNIQY